These 27 T cell receptor beta chains share one sample of origin, sequenced in a study of T and B cells in COVID-19 patients. From blood, roughly 250-500 ng of genomic DNA served as TRB template. TRB rearrangements were amplified by multiplex PCR with BIOMED2 TRB-A/B primers. Via MiXCR, TCRdb re-called the multiplex PCR reads, giving one row per CDR3 protein. This table holds tens of thousands of distinct CDR3 sequences, more than 30% found once. The sequencing input was blood. These receptors all stem from a human donor who had recovered from COVID-19.

This clonotype ranks as medium-sized. V and J are TRBV7-6 and TRBJ2-5, with TRBD1 matching over 9 bases. Losses at the gene ends were 5 bases for V and 5 bases for J; bases not matched to a gene: 6. Germline loops: CDR1 SGHVS, CDR2 FNYEAQ. The length of the CDR3 is 14 residues. The CDR3 DNA reads as TGTGCCAGCAGCGCTTCGACAGGGGGTGAGACCCAGTACTTC. This gives the protein CASSASTGGETQYF.

This clonotype was picked up a small number of times. The chain links TRBV24-1 to TRBJ1-5; D is possibly TRBD1 (5 bases). Germline values: CDR1 KGHDR, CDR2 SFDVKD. The ends were cut back, 4 bases at V and 7 bases at J, with 7 bases in the middle. The CDR3 has 12 residues. CDR3 DNA: TGTGCCACCAGTGAGCCAGGGCAGCCCCAGCATTTT. Translating gives CATSEPGQPQHF.

This clonotype was counted between two and nine times. The CDR3 nucleotides are TGTGCCAGCAGTGAAGAGCTACGACTAGCGGGGGCCAATGAGCAGTTCTTC. Translated, it gives CASSEELRLAGANEQFF. J is TRBJ2-1 and V is TRBV6-5; 12 bases agree with TRBD2. J lost 6 bases, V lost 5 bases, and 11 bases had no gene match. The CDR3 length is 17 residues. CDR1 and CDR2 from the germline V gene are MNHEY and SVGAGI.

With regard to this clonotype: No conserved phenylalanine or tryptophan is present at the end of the CDR3, so a read error is the likely explanation. This sequence joins TRBV19 and TRBJ2-1; a weak D match, TRBD2 (7 bases). Trimming pared 3 bases from V and 1 base from J, leaving 10 bases between. The CDR3 sequence is 15 residues long. CDR1 is LNHDA, CDR2 SQIVND, per germline (reference sequence). The CDR3 region has the DNA TGTGCCAGTAGTATCGGGGGGCGATCCTACAATGAGCAGTTCTGC. This gives the protein CASSIGGRSYNEQFC.

The rearrangement links TRBV20-1 to TRBJ2-3; 10 bases line up with TRBD2. The CDR3 totals 17 residues. Germline CDR1 is DFQATT and CDR2 is SNEGSKA (reference sequence). The ends lost 3 bases at V and 0 bases at J; junction bases unmatched: 9. CDR3 coding DNA: TGCAGTGCTAGGGAGATAGCGGGGGGACCTAGCACAGATACGCAGTATTTT. Translation gives CSAREIAGGPSTDTQYF.

As to this clonotype: Possible read error: a much larger clone is one base away. The V and J genes are TRBV6-5 and TRBJ2-7; 9 bases are a match to TRBD1. The CDR3 loop spans 14 amino acids. Looked up from germline, CDR1 is MNHEY and CDR2 is SVGAGI. The J segment lost 0 bases and the V segment lost 5 bases, leaving 2 bases of the junction unmatched. DNA of the CDR3: TGTGCCAGCAGTGGGACAGGGCGCTCCTACGAGCAGTACTTC. Translation: CASSGTGRSYEQYF.

The DNA for the CDR3 is TGTGCCAGCAGTTCCTGGACTAGCGGGGGCCAATACGAGCAGTACTTC. Its protein product is CASSSWTSGGQYEQYF. The chain carries TRBV5-4 and TRBJ2-7; TRBD2 matches 13 bases. The CDR3 consists of 16 residues. V shed 5 bases, J shed 4 bases, and the junction held 9 bases outside the gene matches. The germline V gene encodes CDR1 SGHNT and CDR2 YYREEE (reference sequence).

The sample holds a few counts of this clonotype. The chain combines TRBV5-4 with TRBJ1-2; TRBD1 is a possible D gene (5 bases). V gave up 3 bases and J gave up 5 bases, with 14 bases separating them. This CDR3 is built from 14 residues. The germline V gene encodes CDR1 SGHNT and CDR2 YYREEE (reference sequence). The CDR3 DNA sequence: TGTGCCAGCAGCTATGACAGAAAGGGGTATGGCTACACCTTC. Residues: CASSYDRKGYGYTF.

Only a few counts were recorded for this clonotype. The CDR3 loop reads CASGRTGLYGYTF. CDR3 nucleotide sequence: TGTGCCAGCGGAAGGACAGGCCTCTATGGCTACACCTTC. This chain links TRBV6-1 with TRBJ1-2; 7 positions match TRBD1. Germline V lookup: CDR1 MNHNS, CDR2 SASEGT. CDR3 length equals 13 residues. V was pared by 8 bases and J by 4 bases, with 7 bases of the junction left unmatched.

V gene TRBV6-5 combines with J gene TRBJ2-7; 7 bases map to TRBD1. Germline values: CDR1 MNHEY, CDR2 SVGAGI. The length of the CDR3 is 17 residues. Trimming removed 0 bases from V and 4 bases from J; junction bases left unmatched: 12. The CDR3 DNA is TGTGCCAGCAGTTACTCTCCTTGGACAGGAGGTTCGTACGAGCAGTACTTC. Its protein is CASSYSPWTGGSYEQYF.

This clonotype turned up a few times. The chain links TRBV10-1 to TRBJ2-3; a weak D match, TRBD2 (6 bases). V lost 4 bases, J lost 7 bases, and 27 bases lay in between. Germline V gene sequence: CDR1 WNHNN, CDR2 SYGVQD (reference sequence). The CDR3 consists of 18 residues. The CDR3 DNA reads as TGCGCCAGCAGTGCGGAGGGTAGAGACACAGAGCTCCGAAATACGCAGTATTTT. Its translation: CASSAEGRDTELRNTQYF.

Only a few counts were recorded for this clonotype. The chain carries TRBV12-3 or TRBV12-4 and TRBJ2-3; 11 bases agree with TRBD2. The CDR3 contains 16 residues. After removal of 5 bases from V and 0 bases from J, the junction contained 4 bases not matched to a gene. CDR3 nucleotide sequence: TGTGCCAGCAGTCGGGGACTAGCGGCTAGCACAGATACGCAGTATTTT. Protein: CASSRGLAASTDTQYF.

This chain links TRBV20-1 with TRBJ2-3; TRBD2 might be the D (7 bases). V lost 5 bases and J 2 bases, leaving 14 bases between the germline ends. Germline CDR1 and CDR2: DFQATT and SNEGSKA (reference sequence). This CDR3 contains 14 residues. This CDR3 reads CSAGGAGNTDTQYF. The CDR3 DNA reads TGCAGTGCTGGGGGGGCGGGGAACACAGATACGCAGTATTTT.

The CDR3 loop reads CSAREGFPYEQYF. In DNA, the CDR3 is TGCAGTGCTAGAGAAGGCTTTCCCTACGAGCAGTACTTC. V gene TRBV20-1 combines with J gene TRBJ2-7; no clear D. The V gene's germline CDR1 is DFQATT and CDR2 SNEGSKA (reference sequence). Trimming removed 0 bases at V and 2 bases at J, with 8 bases between. The CDR3 is 13 amino acids.

The chain carries TRBV12-3 or TRBV12-4 and TRBJ1-2, with unresolved D. Trimming left V 6 bases short and J 0 bases short, with 8 bases between. This CDR3 has 13 residues. The CDR3 sequence: CASSPQTNYGYTF. The CDR3 coding sequence is TGTGCCAGCAGCCCCCAAACTAACTATGGCTACACCTTC.

The chain recombines TRBV11-3 with TRBJ1-4; 7 nucleotides line up with TRBD1. Germline values: CDR1 SGHNT, CDR2 YENEEA. Trimming at V came to 5 bases and at J to 5 bases, leaving 5 bases not matched to a gene. The CDR3 extends over 14 amino acids. The DNA of the CDR3 is TGTGCCAGCAGCGTAGGACAGGAGAATGAAAAACTGTTTTTT. The encoded protein is CASSVGQENEKLFF. The full variable domain, in which reference TRBV11-3 and TRBJ1-4 provide the parts outside the CDR3, is EAGVVQSPRYKIIEKKQPVAFWCNPISGHNTLYWYLQNLGQGPELLIRYENEEAVDDSQLPKDRFSAERLKGVDSTLKIQPAELGDSAVYLCASSVGQENEKLFFGSGTQLSVL.

This rearrangement joins TRBV12-3 or TRBV12-4 to TRBJ2-3; D may be TRBD1 (6 bases). With 5 bases removed from V and 6 bases from J, the gap between germline ends came to 9 bases. The CDR3 length is 12 residues. CDR3 sequence (DNA): TGTGCCAGCAGTCCAGGGGCTGATACGCAGTATTTT. Amino acids: CASSPGADTQYF.

V usage is TRBV12-3 or TRBV12-4 and J usage is TRBJ2-3; possibly TRBD2 for D (7 bases). The V end was cut by 2 bases, the J end by 4 bases, with 16 bases between. This CDR3 region has 16 residues. CDR3 sequence (DNA): TGTGCCAGCAGTTTATTGGCGGGGGCGTCGGCAGATACGCAGTATTTT. Its translation is CASSLLAGASADTQYF.

The chain combines TRBV20-1 with TRBJ2-2, with D possibly being TRBD2 (5 bases). Germline CDR1 reads DFQATT; CDR2 reads SNEGSKA (reference sequence). This CDR3 comprises 15 residues. Trimming took 2 bases from V and 7 from J, leaving 17 bases between them. In DNA form, the CDR3 reads TGCAGTGCTAGACCCCCGAGAGGGTTGCTCGGGGAGCTGTTTTTT. Its protein product is CSARPPRGLLGELFF.

On this clonotype itself: The conserved closing phenylalanine or tryptophan is absent in this CDR3, likely reflecting a read error. It is unclear where the CDR3 begins or ends on the DNA, so no DNA is shown, and the CDR3 is as TCRdb lists it. This chain connects TRBV10-3 to TRBJ2-4; the table assigns TRBD2, which was not confirmed against the DNA. The CDR3 comprises 10 residues, both ends counted. In germline, CDR1 is ENHRY, CDR2 SYGVKD. The CDR3 is CASRGQLAGA.

The chain uses TRBV5-6 and TRBJ2-1; 11 bases align to TRBD2. V shed 4 bases, J shed 5 bases, and the junction held 11 bases outside the gene matches. Germline V CDR1 and CDR2: SGHDT, YYEEEE. The length of the CDR3 is 17 residues. CDR3 residues: CASSQILAGGLNNEQFF. For the CDR3, the DNA is TGTGCCAGCAGCCAAATTTTAGCGGGGGGGCTCAACAATGAGCAGTTCTTC.

This clonotype is judged medium-sized. The V call is TRBV12-3 or TRBV12-4, the J call TRBJ2-2; 9 bases match TRBD1. CDR3 size: 15 residues. V shed 5 bases and J 7 bases; nucleotides not matched to a gene: 8. The CDR3 DNA follows: TGTGCCAGCAGTACACAACAGGGGGCAGGCGGGGAGCTGTTTTTT. It codes for CASSTQQGAGGELFF.

The V call is TRBV6-5, the J call TRBJ1-3, with 9 positions matching TRBD1. The V segment lost 2 bases and the J segment 0 bases; nucleotides outside the gene matches: 5. The CDR3 runs 17 residues. The germline V gene has CDR1 MNHEY and CDR2 SVGAGI. CDR3 nucleotide sequence: TGTGCCAGCAGTTACGGGACAGGGACCAGCTCTGGAAACACCATATATTTT. It is translated as CASSYGTGTSSGNTIYF.

The genes are TRBV15 and TRBJ1-1, with D perhaps TRBD1 (5 bases). CDR3 length: 18 amino acids. CDR1 and CDR2 from the germline V gene are LNHNV and YYDKDF (reference sequence). Trimming cost V 0 bases and J 5 bases, with 22 bases left between them. This CDR3 reads CATSRDKMRGQWRTEAFF. The CDR3 DNA is TGTGCCACCAGCAGAGATAAGATGCGGGGCCAGTGGAGGACTGAAGCTTTCTTT.

This chain joins TRBV11-1 and TRBJ1-6; D is ambiguous. The CDR3 is 13 residues long. CDR1 is SGHAT, CDR2 FQDESV, per germline (reference sequence). V shed 2 bases and J shed 5 bases, with 4 bases lying between them. The CDR3 is CASSLKDNSPLHF. Here the CDR3 DNA reads TGTGCCAGCAGCTTAAAGGATAATTCACCCCTCCACTTT.

The V call is TRBV6-5, the J call TRBJ2-3, with 9 bases identical to TRBD1. Losses at the gene ends were 6 bases for V and 4 bases for J; bases not matched to a gene: 8. The germline gives CDR1 MNHEY, CDR2 SVGAGI. CDR3 length: 15 residues. The chain's CDR3 is CASRGGTGSADTQYF. The CDR3 DNA sequence: TGTGCCAGCAGGGGAGGGACAGGGAGCGCAGATACGCAGTATTTT.

The sample holds a few counts of this clonotype. This rearrangement joins TRBV5-4 to TRBJ2-3; perhaps TRBD2 as D (5 bases). This CDR3 is 14 amino acids long. CDR1 and CDR2 from the germline V gene are SGHNT and YYREEE (reference sequence). Trimming took 3 bases from V and 2 from J, leaving 10 bases between them. In nucleotides, the CDR3 is TGTGCCAGCAGCTCAGCGGTTCCCACAGATACGCAGTATTTT. The encoded protein is CASSSAVPTDTQYF.